The rows below give T cell receptor beta chains drawn from one sample of a study of patients and donors after allogeneic stem cell transplantation. Each CDR3 protein gets one entry after TCRdb re-called the RT-PCR reads with MiXCR. The sample contains about 960,000 distinct CDR3 sequences, more than 15% of which appear only once. The sample taken for sequencing was blood, either unsorted or a sorted T cell fraction (not recorded which). The receptors were gathered from a human donor who was either an allogeneic HSCT recipient or a stem cell or donor lymphocyte infusion donor (not recorded which). It is not recorded whose cells these are; they may come from a transplant donor. Each CDR3 is given without its conserved first and last residue.

v_gene	j_gene	CDR3aa
TRBV29-1	TRBJ2-5	SVGRIGGETQY
TRBV20-1	TRBJ1-4	SARQGCVEKLF
TRBV7-8	TRBJ2-3	ASSLVGSGSSDTQY
TRBV6-1	TRBJ1-2	AIFLTQGDYGYT
TRBV10-3	TRBJ1-3	AIAGGRGNTIY
TRBV5-1	TRBJ2-1	ASSPADLGAYEQF
TRBV20-1	TRBJ2-7	SASDPPYEQY
TRBV30	TRBJ2-1	AWTFTPTSGEQF
TRBV14	TRBJ1-5	ASSRQPQH
TRBV4-1	TRBJ1-3	ASQDRSLVSGNTIY
TRBV9	TRBJ2-1	ASSANRWGPNNEQF
TRBV15	TRBJ1-2	ATSEDYRRYGYT
TRBV7-9	TRBJ2-3	ASRLGGRSTDTQY
TRBV10-3	TRBJ1-1	AISDFQGTAF
TRBV7-2	TRBJ2-7	ASSLILGAGEEQY
TRBV7-6	TRBJ2-7	ASSTTGSGYEQY
TRBV5-1	TRBJ1-4	ASSYRDGGLKEKLF
TRBV20-1	TRBJ2-3	SAREPNRGQADTQY
TRBV20-1	TRBJ2-1	SAPQPRLALSNEQF
TRBV5-1	TRBJ1-5	ASSLGPPLNQPQH
TRBV14	TRBJ2-1	ASSQRGRRYNEQF
TRBV20-1	TRBJ2-3	SAAYLSGPDTQY
TRBV4-3	TRBJ2-3	ASSRRNRDTQY
TRBV5-1	TRBJ2-7	ASTDGTYEQY
TRBV4-2	TRBJ1-1	ASSQEQGNTEAF
TRBV20-1	TRBJ1-1	SAREGLNTEAF
TRBV5-1	TRBJ1-4	ASSPRGANEKLF
TRBV10-3	TRBJ2-3	ASAQTSGGADTQY
TRBV6-1	TRBJ1-5	ASYSSGDHPGQPQH
TRBV5-1	TRBJ1-2	ASSLGGSHNYGYT
TRBV6-5	TRBJ1-5	ASSYLRETGLSNQPQH
TRBV7-6	TRBJ2-3	ASSLIAGGLTDTQY
TRBV27	TRBJ1-6	ASSGGTVYNSPLH
TRBV7-9	TRBJ1-1	ASSFPGGGGRYTEAF
TRBV12-3/TRBV12-4	TRBJ2-1	ASSFGGLSYNEQF
TRBV18	TRBJ1-2	ASSPVLQGADT
TRBV12-3/TRBV12-4	TRBJ1-1	ASSPSGGGFGTEAF